Each of the 27 T cell receptor beta chains below was sequenced from the same sample in a study of cytomegalovirus exposure and HLA in healthy donors. Primers: 60 Vbeta forward and 13 Jbeta reverse. Assay: immunoSEQ multiplex PCR; the TCRdb copy retains only in-frame clones and omits some. The repertoire holds hundreds of thousands of clones, with 65% to 90% as singletons. Sequencing was carried out using PBMCs. The receptors here all came from a girl aged 5-17 years in good health and CMV-seronegative.

The J gene is TRBJ2-6, the V gene TRBV18; a weak D match, TRBD2 (5 bases). Trimming left V 4 bases short and J 0 bases short, with 10 bases between. The CDR3 totals 16 residues. CDR1 is KGHSH and CDR2 is LQKENI in the germline V gene. This chain's CDR3 is CASSRRGPSGANVLTF. CDR3 DNA sequence: TGTGCCAGCTCACGCAGAGGGCCCTCTGGGGCCAACGTCCTGACTTTC.

V gene TRBV5-1 combines with J gene TRBJ1-5; 9 bases are a match to TRBD1. The length of the CDR3 is 15 residues. Unmatched junction bases numbered 4, after V lost 0 bases and J lost 6 bases. CDR1 and CDR2 from the germline V gene are SGHRS and YFSETQ. In DNA form, the CDR3 reads TGCGCCAGCAGCTTGGGGACAGGGGATGGTCAGCCCCAGCATTTT. Amino acid sequence: CASSLGTGDGQPQHF.

The V and J genes are TRBV7-3 and TRBJ1-6, with 8 bases aligning to TRBD1. The CDR3 sequence is 13 residues long. The trim removed 4 bases at V and 9 bases at J, leaving 2 bases unmatched. The germline V gene encodes CDR1 SGHTA and CDR2 FQGTGA. Here the CDR3 reads CASSSDRGSPLHF. CDR3 DNA: TGTGCCAGCAGCTCAGACAGGGGTTCACCCCTCCACTTT.

A few counts support this clone. The chain combines TRBV2 with TRBJ1-5, with D maybe TRBD1 (6 bases). The CDR3 is 13 residues long. V lost 6 bases and J 6 bases, leaving 12 bases between the germline ends. From germline, CDR1 is SNHLY and CDR2 FYNNEI. The CDR3 sequence is CASRGTGSQPQHF. CDR3 nucleotide sequence: TGTGCCAGCAGAGGTACAGGGTCTCAGCCCCAGCATTTT.

This rearrangement joins TRBV9 to TRBJ1-1; D is unresolved. This CDR3 is built from 15 residues. The germline V gene encodes CDR1 SGDLS and CDR2 YYNGEE. V lost 2 bases, J lost 1 base, and 12 bases lay in between. The CDR3, as DNA: TGTGCCAGCAGCGTTGAATTGAGGTCGAACACTGAAGCTTTCTTT. Encoded protein: CASSVELRSNTEAFF. Variable domain in full (rest from reference TRBV9 and TRBJ1-1): DSGVTQTPKHLITATGQRVTLRCSPRSGDLSVYWYQQSLDQGLQFLIQYYNGEERAKGNILERFSAQQFPDLHSELNLSSLELGDSALYFCASSVELRSNTEAFFGQGTRLTVV.

This sequence joins TRBV4-3 and TRBJ2-2; D not resolved. This CDR3 contains 16 residues. Trimming stripped 3 bases from V and 2 bases from J, with 13 bases between. Germline V gene data show CDR1 as LGHNA and CDR2 as YSLEER. The CDR3 coding sequence is TGCGCCAGCAGCCACGCGAATAACCCCAACACCGGGGAGCTGTTTTTT. Its protein product is CASSHANNPNTGELFF.

This chain joins TRBV28 and TRBJ1-2; no clear D gene. CDR3 length: 14 amino acids. In germline, CDR1 is MDHEN, CDR2 SYDVKM. Trimming removed 4 bases at V and 4 bases at J, with 13 bases between. DNA for the CDR3: TGTGCCAGCAGTTGGAGACGGCTGTCCTATGGCTACACCTTC. Translating gives CASSWRRLSYGYTF.

V is TRBV10-3 and J is TRBJ2-5; D remains ambiguous. The CDR3 sequence is 13 residues long. V lost 4 bases, J lost 2 bases, and 8 bases lay in between. Per the germline V gene, CDR1 is ENHRY and CDR2 is SYGVKD. In nucleotides, the CDR3 is TGTGCCATCAGTGTCAGTCAGCAAGAGACCCAGTACTTC. The encoded protein is CAISVSQQETQYF.

This clone was recorded once. The chain couples TRBV30 to TRBJ2-7; D is possibly TRBD1 (5 bases). Between the trimmed V and J ends, which lost 0 bases and 2 bases, there was a span of 20 bases. Germline V gene lookup returns CDR1 GTSNPN and CDR2 SVGIG (reference sequence). This CDR3 region has 17 residues. DNA of the CDR3: TGTGCCTGGAGTGTAGGTAGGGGCGCCCTGCCCCCCTACGAGCAGTACTTC. This sequence encodes CAWSVGRGALPPYEQYF.

The J gene is TRBJ2-7, the V gene TRBV27, with TRBD2 identical over 7 bases. CDR3 size: 15 residues. From germline, CDR1 is MNHEY and CDR2 SMNVEV (reference sequence). After removal of 4 bases from V and 3 bases from J, the junction contained 9 bases not matched to a gene. For the CDR3, the DNA is TGTGCCAGCAGTTCTCTGACGCGGGACTACTACGAGCAGTACTTC. The encoded protein is CASSSLTRDYYEQYF.

The chain joins TRBV5-1 to TRBJ2-3, with a weak D call TRBD1 (5 bases). CDR3 length: 18 residues. The germline V and J ends were trimmed by 7 bases and 2 bases, with 26 bases remaining between them. The germline V gene has CDR1 SGHRS and CDR2 YFSETQ. The CDR3 DNA reads TGCGCCAGCCGCAAGGAGAAGGTGGGGCCCAACTTCACAGATACGCAGTATTTT. Its protein product is CASRKEKVGPNFTDTQYF.

CDR3 protein: CASSGTSGWEYF. CDR3 nucleotides: TGTGCCAGCAGTGGAACTAGCGGGTGGGAGTACTTC. The chain links TRBV2 to TRBJ2-7, with 9 bases lining up with TRBD2. This CDR3 spans 12 amino acids. J lost 11 bases, V lost 4 bases, and 6 bases had no gene match. In germline, CDR1 is SNHLY, CDR2 FYNNEI.

The chain couples TRBV19 to TRBJ1-5; D is uncertain. The germline V gene has CDR1 LNHDA and CDR2 SQIVND (reference sequence). The germline V and J ends were trimmed by 3 bases and 7 bases, with 13 bases remaining between them. The CDR3 contains 14 residues. The CDR3 is CASSMTGGVQPQHF. The CDR3 coding sequence is TGTGCCAGTAGTATGACGGGTGGCGTCCAGCCCCAGCATTTT.

V and J are TRBV30 and TRBJ1-2, with D hard to call. This CDR3 comprises 13 residues. V dropped 3 bases and J dropped 1 base, with 9 bases sitting between them. Per the germline V gene, CDR1 is GTSNPN and CDR2 is SVGIG (reference sequence). The CDR3 coding sequence is TGTGCCTGGAGCAAACAGTTTAACTATGGCTACACCTTC. Translated: CAWSKQFNYGYTF.

The chain joins TRBV5-4 to TRBJ2-3; D is uncertain. Germline V lookup: CDR1 SGHNT, CDR2 YYREEE (reference sequence). The CDR3 is 14 residues long. Trimming pared 2 bases from V and 0 bases from J, leaving 7 bases between. As DNA, the CDR3 is TGTGCCAGCAGCTTATACGGGAGCACAGATACGCAGTATTTT. Translating gives CASSLYGSTDTQYF.

This chain joins TRBV28 and TRBJ1-2; D is unresolved. The CDR3 consists of 15 residues. The germline V gene encodes CDR1 MDHEN and CDR2 SYDVKM. V was pared by 2 bases and J by 4 bases, with 14 bases between. The CDR3 bases are TGTGCCAGCAGTTTAATTTCGGGGAGTCCCTATGGCTACACCTTC. Amino acids: CASSLISGSPYGYTF.

The chain couples TRBV13 to TRBJ2-5, with 8 nucleotides matching TRBD2. Germline CDR1 reads PRHDT; CDR2 reads FYEKMQ (reference sequence). With 0 bases clipped from V and 5 bases from J, the junction kept 8 bases outside the gene matches. This CDR3 has 16 residues. The CDR3 nucleotides are TGTGCCAGCAGCTTAGGTAGCGGGGTATCAAGGGAGACCCAGTACTTC. Its protein product is CASSLGSGVSRETQYF. Filled out from reference TRBV13 and TRBJ2-5, the complete variable domain reads AAGVIQSPRHLIKEKRETATLKCYPIPRHDTVYWYQQGPGQDPQFLISFYEKMQSDKGSIPDRFSAQQFSDYHSELNMSSLELGDSALYFCASSLGSGVSRETQYFGPGTRLLVL.

The chain recombines TRBV6-1 with TRBJ1-4; the match to TRBD1 covers 8 bases. The junction had 6 bases not matched to a gene; V was cut back by 6 bases and J by 6 bases. CDR3 length: 14 amino acids. CDR1 is MNHNS and CDR2 is SASEGT in the germline V gene. The CDR3 loop reads CASSKDRVDEKLFF. In DNA form, the CDR3 reads TGTGCCAGCAGCAAGGACAGGGTAGATGAAAAACTGTTTTTT.

The rearrangement uses TRBV30 and TRBJ2-1; D remains ambiguous. Trimming removed 4 bases at V and 3 bases at J, with 4 bases between. CDR3 length: 11 amino acids. The germline gives CDR1 GTSNPN, CDR2 SVGIG (reference sequence). CDR3 protein: CAWTVYNEQFF. As DNA, the CDR3 is TGTGCCTGGACAGTCTACAATGAGCAGTTCTTC.

The genes are TRBV7-6 and TRBJ1-6; D is ambiguous. The germline V gene has CDR1 SGHVS and CDR2 FNYEAQ. This CDR3 is built from 14 residues. V lost 3 bases and J 6 bases, leaving 9 bases between the germline ends. This CDR3 is CASSLAVTNSPLHF. The CDR3 bases are TGTGCCAGCAGCTTGGCAGTCACTAATTCACCCCTCCACTTT.

The chain carries TRBV25-1 and TRBJ2-3; TRBD2 aligns across 11 bases. Germline CDR1 is MGHDK and CDR2 is SYGVNS. This CDR3 spans 17 amino acids. Germline trimming cut 3 bases from V and 1 base from J; bases unmatched to any gene: 6. CDR3 region: CASSETSGKGGTDTQYF. In nucleotides, the CDR3 is TGTGCCAGCAGTGAGACTAGCGGGAAGGGGGGCACAGATACGCAGTATTTT.

This chain links TRBV9 with TRBJ2-5; D remains ambiguous. The CDR3 spans 15 residues. The V gene's germline CDR1 is SGDLS and CDR2 YYNGEE. V gave up 2 bases and J gave up 3 bases, with 14 bases separating them. CDR3 in DNA: TGTGCCAGCAGCGTTCTAGGAGTTTATAAAGAGACCCAGTACTTC. It yields the protein CASSVLGVYKETQYF.

This clone was detected only once. The V and J genes are TRBV29-1 and TRBJ2-5, with D perhaps matching TRBD2 (5 bases). The CDR3 runs to 14 residues. Germline CDR1 is SQVTM and CDR2 is ANQGSEA. V shed 5 bases and J shed 5 bases, with 18 bases lying between them. This CDR3 reads CSVRVGGLGETQYF. In DNA, the CDR3 is TGCAGCGTTAGGGTAGGAGGATTGGGGGAGACCCAGTACTTC.

The rearrangement uses TRBV6-5 and TRBJ2-7, with D possibly matching TRBD1 (5 bases). V lost 5 bases to trimming and J lost 2 bases, with 13 bases between them. The germline V gene encodes CDR1 MNHEY and CDR2 SVGAGI. This CDR3 is built from 14 residues. In DNA, the CDR3 is TGTGCCAGCAGTGCACCTTTAGGGGCCTACGAGCAGTACTTC. This encodes CASSAPLGAYEQYF.

The chain links TRBV4-1 to TRBJ2-1; 8 bases align to TRBD2. This CDR3 is built from 18 residues. J gave up 0 bases and V 1 base, and 8 bases lay outside the gene matches. Looked up from germline, CDR1 is MGHRA and CDR2 is YSYEKL. The CDR3 is CASSQGASGFSSYNEQFF. For the CDR3, the DNA is TGCGCCAGCAGCCAAGGAGCTAGCGGGTTCAGCTCCTACAATGAGCAGTTCTTC.

The gene calls are TRBV6-4 and TRBJ2-5; 11 positions match TRBD2. CDR1 is MRHNA, CDR2 SNTAGT, per germline. This CDR3 has 18 amino acids. Trimming took 0 bases from V and 0 from J; bases not matched to a gene: 6. The CDR3 region is CASSDSTSGALYQETQYF. The CDR3 coding sequence is TGTGCCAGCAGTGACTCGACTAGCGGGGCGCTGTACCAAGAGACCCAGTACTTC.

This chain connects TRBV6-8 to TRBJ1-5; D uncertain. The germline CDR1 and CDR2 sequences are MNHGY and SAAAGT. Deletions cut 9 bases from V and 11 bases from J, with 14 bases between. CDR3 size: 11 residues. The CDR3 sequence: CARVRAKAQHF. CDR3 bases: TGTGCCAGAGTCAGAGCGAAGGCCCAGCATTTT.